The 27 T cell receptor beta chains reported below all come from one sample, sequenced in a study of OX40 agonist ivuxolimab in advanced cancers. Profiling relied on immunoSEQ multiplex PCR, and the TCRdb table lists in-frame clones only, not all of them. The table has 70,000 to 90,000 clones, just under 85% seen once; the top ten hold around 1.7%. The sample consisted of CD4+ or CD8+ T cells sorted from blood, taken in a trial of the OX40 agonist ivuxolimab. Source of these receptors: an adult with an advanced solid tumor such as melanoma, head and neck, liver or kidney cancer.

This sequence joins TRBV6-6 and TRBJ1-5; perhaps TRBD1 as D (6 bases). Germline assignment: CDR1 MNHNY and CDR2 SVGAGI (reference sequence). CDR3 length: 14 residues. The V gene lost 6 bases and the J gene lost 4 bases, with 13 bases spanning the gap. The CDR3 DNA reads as TGTGCCAGCAGCCCGGACAGTAGGAATCAGCCCCAGCATTTT. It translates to CASSPDSRNQPQHF.

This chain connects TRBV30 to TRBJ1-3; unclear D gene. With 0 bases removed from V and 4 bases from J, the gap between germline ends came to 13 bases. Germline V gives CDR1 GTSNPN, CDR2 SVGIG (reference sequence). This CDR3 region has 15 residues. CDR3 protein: CAWSVTGTYGNTIYF. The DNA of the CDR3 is TGTGCCTGGAGTGTAACGGGTACATACGGAAACACCATATATTTT.

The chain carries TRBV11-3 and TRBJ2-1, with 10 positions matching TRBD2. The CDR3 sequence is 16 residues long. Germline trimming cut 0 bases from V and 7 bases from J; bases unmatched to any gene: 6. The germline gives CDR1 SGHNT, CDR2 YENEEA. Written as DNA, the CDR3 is TGTGCCAGCAGCTTAGATTCCAGCGGGGGGGCAAATGAGCAGTTCTTC. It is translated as CASSLDSSGGANEQFF.

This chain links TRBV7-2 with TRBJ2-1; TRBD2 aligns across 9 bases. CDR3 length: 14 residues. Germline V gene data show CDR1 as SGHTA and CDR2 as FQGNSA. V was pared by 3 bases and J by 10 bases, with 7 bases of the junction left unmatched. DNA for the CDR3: TGTGCCAGCAGCTTCGGCGGGGGGGTCCGAGAGCAGTTCTTC. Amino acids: CASSFGGGVREQFF.

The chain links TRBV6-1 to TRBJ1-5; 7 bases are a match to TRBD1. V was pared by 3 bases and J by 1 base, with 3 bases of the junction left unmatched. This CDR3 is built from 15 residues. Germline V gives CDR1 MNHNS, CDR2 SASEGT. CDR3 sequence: CASSDKGQSNQPQHF. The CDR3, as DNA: TGTGCCAGCAGTGATAAGGGACAGAGCAATCAGCCCCAGCATTTT.

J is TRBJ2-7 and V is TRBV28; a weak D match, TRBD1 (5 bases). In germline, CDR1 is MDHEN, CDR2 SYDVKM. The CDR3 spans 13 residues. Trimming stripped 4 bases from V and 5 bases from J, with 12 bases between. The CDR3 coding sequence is TGTGCCAGCAGTTGGATAGGGGCGGACGAGCAGTACTTC. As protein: CASSWIGADEQYF.

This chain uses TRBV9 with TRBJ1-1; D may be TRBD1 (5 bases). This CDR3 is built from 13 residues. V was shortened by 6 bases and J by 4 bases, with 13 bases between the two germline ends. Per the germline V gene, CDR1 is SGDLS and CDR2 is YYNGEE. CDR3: CASTPSGGTEAFF. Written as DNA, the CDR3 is TGTGCCAGCACCCCTAGTGGGGGCACTGAAGCTTTCTTT.

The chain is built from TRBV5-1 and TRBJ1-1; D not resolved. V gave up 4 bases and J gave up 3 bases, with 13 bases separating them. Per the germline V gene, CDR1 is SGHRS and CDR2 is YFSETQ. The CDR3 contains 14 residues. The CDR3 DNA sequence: TGCGCCAGCAGCCCCCAGAGCTTGCACACTGAAGCTTTCTTT. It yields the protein CASSPQSLHTEAFF. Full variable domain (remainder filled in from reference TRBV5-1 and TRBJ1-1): KAGVTQTPRYLIKTRGQQVTLSCSPISGHRSVSWYQQTPGQGLQFLFEYFSETQRNKGNFPGRFSGRQFSNSRSEMNVSTLELGDSALYLCASSPQSLHTEAFFGQGTRLTVV.

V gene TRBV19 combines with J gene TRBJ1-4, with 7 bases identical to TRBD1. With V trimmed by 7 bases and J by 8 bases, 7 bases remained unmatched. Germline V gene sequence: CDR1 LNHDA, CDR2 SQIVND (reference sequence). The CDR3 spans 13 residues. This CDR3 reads CASNRGRGEKLFF. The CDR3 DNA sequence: TGTGCCAGTAATAGGGGGCGCGGGGAAAAACTGTTTTTT.

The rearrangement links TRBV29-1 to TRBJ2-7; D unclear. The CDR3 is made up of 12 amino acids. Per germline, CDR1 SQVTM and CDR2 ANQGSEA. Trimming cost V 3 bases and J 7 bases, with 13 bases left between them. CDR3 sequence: CSVDSRLGEQYF. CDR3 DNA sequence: TGCAGCGTTGATTCGCGGTTGGGGGAGCAGTACTTC.

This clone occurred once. The chain's CDR3 is CASSSTGTGGYNEQFF. The CDR3 nucleotides are TGTGCCAGCAGTTCCACAGGGACAGGGGGCTACAATGAGCAGTTCTTC. The rearrangement links TRBV6-5 to TRBJ2-1, with TRBD1 matching over 11 bases. This CDR3 has 16 amino acids. Germline V CDR1 and CDR2: MNHEY, SVGAGI. With V trimmed by 4 bases and J by 3 bases, 5 bases remained unmatched.

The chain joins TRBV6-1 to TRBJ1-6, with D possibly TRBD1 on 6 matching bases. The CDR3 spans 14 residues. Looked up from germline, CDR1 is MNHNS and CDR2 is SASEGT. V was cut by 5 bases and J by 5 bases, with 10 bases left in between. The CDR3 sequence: CASSQGRHNSPLHF. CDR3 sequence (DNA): TGTGCCAGCAGTCAGGGGCGGCATAATTCACCCCTCCACTTT.

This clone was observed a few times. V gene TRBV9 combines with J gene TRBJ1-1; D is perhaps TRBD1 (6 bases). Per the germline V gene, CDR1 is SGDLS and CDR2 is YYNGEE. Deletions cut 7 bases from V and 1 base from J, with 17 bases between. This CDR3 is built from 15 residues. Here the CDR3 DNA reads TGTGCCAGCGCTAGGGGGGCGAGTTGGAACACTGAAGCTTTCTTT. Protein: CASARGASWNTEAFF.

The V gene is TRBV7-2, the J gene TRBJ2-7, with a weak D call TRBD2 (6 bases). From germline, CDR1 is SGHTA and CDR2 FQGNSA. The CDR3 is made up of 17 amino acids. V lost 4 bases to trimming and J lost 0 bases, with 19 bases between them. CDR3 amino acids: CASSSPSTSRFSYEQYF. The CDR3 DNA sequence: TGTGCCAGCAGCTCCCCCTCAACTAGCCGATTCTCCTACGAGCAGTACTTC.

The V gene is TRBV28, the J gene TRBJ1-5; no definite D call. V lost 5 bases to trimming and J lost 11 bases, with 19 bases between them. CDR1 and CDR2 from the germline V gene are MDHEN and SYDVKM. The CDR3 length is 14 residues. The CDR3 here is CASSPPGSQWSQHF. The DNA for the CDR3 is TGTGCCAGCAGTCCCCCCGGGTCGCAGTGGTCCCAGCATTTT.

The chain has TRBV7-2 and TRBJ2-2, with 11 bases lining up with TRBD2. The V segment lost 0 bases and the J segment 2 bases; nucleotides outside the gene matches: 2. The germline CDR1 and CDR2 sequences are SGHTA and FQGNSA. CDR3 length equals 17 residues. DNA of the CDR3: TGTGCCAGCAGCTTAGCACTAGCGGGAGATAACACCGGGGAGCTGTTTTTT. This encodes CASSLALAGDNTGELFF.

CDR3 sequence: CASFSTRRTDYEQYF. The CDR3 DNA follows: TGTGCCAGCTTCTCTACCCGTAGGACCGACTACGAGCAGTACTTC. The rearrangement links TRBV9 to TRBJ2-7; D gene ambiguous. This CDR3 is 15 amino acids long. V lost 7 bases and J 3 bases, leaving 20 bases between the germline ends. CDR1 SGDLS and CDR2 YYNGEE come from the germline V gene.

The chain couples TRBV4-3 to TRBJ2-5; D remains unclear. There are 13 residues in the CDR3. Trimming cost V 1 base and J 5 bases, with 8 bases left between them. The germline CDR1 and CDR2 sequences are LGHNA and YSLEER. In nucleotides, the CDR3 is TGCGCCAGCAGCCAAGTGACCTACGAGACCCAGTACTTC. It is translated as CASSQVTYETQYF.

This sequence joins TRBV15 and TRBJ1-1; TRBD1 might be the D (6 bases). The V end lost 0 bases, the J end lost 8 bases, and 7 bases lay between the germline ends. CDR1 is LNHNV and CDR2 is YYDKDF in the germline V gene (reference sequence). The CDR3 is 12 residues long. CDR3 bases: TGTGCCACCAGCAGAGACAGGGGCGAAGCTTTCTTT. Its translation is CATSRDRGEAFF.

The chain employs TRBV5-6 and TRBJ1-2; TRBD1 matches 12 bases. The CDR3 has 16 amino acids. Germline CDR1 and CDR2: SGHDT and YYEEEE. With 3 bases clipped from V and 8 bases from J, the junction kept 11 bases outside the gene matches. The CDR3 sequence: CASSSSGTGGWEGYTF. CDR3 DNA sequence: TGTGCCAGCAGCTCCTCCGGGACAGGGGGCTGGGAGGGCTACACCTTC. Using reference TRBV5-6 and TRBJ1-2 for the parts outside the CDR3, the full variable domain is DAGVTQSPTHLIKTRGQQVTLRCSPKSGHDTVSWYQQALGQGPQFIFQYYEEEERQRGNFPDRFSGHQFPNYSSELNVNALLLGDSALYLCASSSSGTGGWEGYTFGSGTRLTVV.

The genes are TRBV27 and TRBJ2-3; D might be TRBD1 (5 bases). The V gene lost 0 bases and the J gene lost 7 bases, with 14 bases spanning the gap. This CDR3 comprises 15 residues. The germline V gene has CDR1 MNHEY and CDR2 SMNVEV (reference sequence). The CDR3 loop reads CASSLSSQGPYTQYF. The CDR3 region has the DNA TGTGCCAGCAGTTTATCGTCGCAGGGCCCATATACGCAGTATTTT.

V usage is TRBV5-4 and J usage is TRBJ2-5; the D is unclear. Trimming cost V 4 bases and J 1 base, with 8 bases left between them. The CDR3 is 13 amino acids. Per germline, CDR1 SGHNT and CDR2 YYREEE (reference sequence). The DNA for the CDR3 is TGTGCCAGCAGCCCACAAGTCCAAGAGACCCAGTACTTC. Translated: CASSPQVQETQYF.

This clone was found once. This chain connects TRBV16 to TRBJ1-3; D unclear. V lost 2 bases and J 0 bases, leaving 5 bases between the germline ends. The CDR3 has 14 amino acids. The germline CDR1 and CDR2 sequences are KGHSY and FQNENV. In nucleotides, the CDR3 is TGTGCCAGCAGCCAAGGCGACTCTGGAAACACCATATATTTT. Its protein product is CASSQGDSGNTIYF.

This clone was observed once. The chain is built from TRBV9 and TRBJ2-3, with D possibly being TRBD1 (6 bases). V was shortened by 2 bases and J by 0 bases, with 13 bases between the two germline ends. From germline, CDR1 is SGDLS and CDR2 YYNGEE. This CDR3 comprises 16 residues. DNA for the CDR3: TGTGCCAGCAGCGTTCGAGGGGGAGATAGCACAGATACGCAGTATTTT. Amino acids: CASSVRGGDSTDTQYF.

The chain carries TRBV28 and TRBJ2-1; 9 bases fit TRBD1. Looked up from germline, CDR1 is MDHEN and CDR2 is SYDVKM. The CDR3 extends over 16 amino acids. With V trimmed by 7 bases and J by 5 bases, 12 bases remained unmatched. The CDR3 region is CASTITGTGHDNEQFF. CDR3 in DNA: TGTGCCAGCACCATCACTGGGACAGGGCATGACAATGAGCAGTTCTTC.

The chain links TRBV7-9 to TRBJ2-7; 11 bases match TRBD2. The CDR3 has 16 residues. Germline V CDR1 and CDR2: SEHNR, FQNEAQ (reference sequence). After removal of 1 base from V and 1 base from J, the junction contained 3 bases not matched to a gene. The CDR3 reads CASSLVSGRGSYEQYF. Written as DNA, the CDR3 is TGTGCCAGCAGCTTAGTTAGCGGGAGGGGATCCTACGAGCAGTACTTC.

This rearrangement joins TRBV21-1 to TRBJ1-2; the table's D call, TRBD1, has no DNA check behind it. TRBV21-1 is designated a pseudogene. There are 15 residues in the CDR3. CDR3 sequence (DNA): TGTGCCAGCAGACCTACCGGGACAGTACTCTATGGCTACACCTTC. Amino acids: CASRPTGTVLYGYTF.